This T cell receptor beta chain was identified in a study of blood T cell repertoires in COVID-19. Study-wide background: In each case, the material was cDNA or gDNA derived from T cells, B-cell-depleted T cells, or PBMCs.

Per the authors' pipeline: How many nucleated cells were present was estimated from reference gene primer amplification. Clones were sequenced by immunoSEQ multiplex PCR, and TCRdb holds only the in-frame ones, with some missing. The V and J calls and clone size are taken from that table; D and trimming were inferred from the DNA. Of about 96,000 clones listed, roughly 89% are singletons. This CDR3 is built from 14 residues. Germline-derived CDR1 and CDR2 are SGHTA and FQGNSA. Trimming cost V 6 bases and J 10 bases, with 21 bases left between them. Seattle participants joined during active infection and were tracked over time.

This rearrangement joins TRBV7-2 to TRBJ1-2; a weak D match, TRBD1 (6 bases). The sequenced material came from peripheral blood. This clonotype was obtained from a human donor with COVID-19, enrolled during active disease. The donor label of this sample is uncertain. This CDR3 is CASSLGPTGKNYTF. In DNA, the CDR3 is TGTGCCAGCAGTTTGGGCCCAACAGGGAAGAACTACACCTTC.